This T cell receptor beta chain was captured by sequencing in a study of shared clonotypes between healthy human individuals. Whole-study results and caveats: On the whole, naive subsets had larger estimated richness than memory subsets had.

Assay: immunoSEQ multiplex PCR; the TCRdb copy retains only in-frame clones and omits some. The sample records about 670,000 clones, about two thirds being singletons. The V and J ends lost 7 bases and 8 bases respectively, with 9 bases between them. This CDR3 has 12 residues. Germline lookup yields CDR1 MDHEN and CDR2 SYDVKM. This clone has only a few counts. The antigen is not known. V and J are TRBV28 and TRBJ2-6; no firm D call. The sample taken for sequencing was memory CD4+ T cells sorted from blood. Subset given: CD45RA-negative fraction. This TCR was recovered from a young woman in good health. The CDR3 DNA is TGTGCCAGCACCTTGCCCCCCAACGTCCTGACTTTC. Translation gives CASTLPPNVLTF.